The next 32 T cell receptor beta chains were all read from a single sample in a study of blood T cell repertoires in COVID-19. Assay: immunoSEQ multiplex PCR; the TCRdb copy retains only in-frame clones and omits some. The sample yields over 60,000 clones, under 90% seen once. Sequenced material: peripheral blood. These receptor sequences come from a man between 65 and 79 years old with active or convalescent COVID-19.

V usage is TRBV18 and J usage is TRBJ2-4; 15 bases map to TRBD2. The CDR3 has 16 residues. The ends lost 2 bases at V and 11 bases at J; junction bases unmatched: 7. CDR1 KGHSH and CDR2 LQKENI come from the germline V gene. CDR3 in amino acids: CASSPSGLAGGVVQYF. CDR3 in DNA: TGTGCCAGCTCACCAAGCGGACTAGCGGGAGGGGTGGTTCAGTACTTC.

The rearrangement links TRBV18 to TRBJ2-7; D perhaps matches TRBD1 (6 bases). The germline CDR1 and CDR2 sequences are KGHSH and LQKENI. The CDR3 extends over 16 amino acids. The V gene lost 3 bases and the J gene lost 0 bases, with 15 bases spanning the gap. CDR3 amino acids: CASSPTGTLSSYEQYF. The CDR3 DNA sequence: TGTGCCAGCTCACCCACCGGGACACTTAGCTCCTACGAGCAGTACTTC.

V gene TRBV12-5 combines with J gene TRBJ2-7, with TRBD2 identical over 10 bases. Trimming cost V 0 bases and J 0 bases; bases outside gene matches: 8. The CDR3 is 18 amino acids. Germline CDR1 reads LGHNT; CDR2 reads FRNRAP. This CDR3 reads CASGLVGTSATSSYEQYF. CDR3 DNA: TGTGCTAGTGGTTTGGTAGGGACTAGCGCCACGAGCTCCTACGAGCAGTACTTC. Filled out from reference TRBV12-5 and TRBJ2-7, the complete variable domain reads DARVTQTPRHKVTEMGQEVTMRCQPILGHNTVFWYRQTMMQGLELLAYFRNRAPLDDSGMPKDRFSAEMPDATLATLKIQPSEPRDSAVYFCASGLVGTSATSSYEQYFGPGTRLTVT.

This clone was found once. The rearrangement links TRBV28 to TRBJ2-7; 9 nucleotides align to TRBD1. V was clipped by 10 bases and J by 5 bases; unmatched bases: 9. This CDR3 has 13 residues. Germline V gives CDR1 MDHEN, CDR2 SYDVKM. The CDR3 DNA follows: TGTGCCACCCTATCGGGACAGGGTGACGAGCAGTACTTC. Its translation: CATLSGQGDEQYF.

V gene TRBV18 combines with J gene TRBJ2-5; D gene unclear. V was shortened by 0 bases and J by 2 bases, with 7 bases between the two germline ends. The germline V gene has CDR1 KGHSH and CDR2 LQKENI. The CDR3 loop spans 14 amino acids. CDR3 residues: CASSPPNLQETQYF. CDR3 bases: TGTGCCAGCTCACCACCAAACTTACAAGAGACCCAGTACTTC.

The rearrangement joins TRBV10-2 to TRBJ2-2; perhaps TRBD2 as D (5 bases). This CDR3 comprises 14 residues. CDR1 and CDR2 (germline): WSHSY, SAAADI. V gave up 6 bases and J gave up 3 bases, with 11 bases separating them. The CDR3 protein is CASRDGIYTGELFF. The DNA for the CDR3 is TGCGCCAGCAGGGACGGGATTTACACCGGGGAGCTGTTTTTT.

This chain's CDR3 is CASSRDSANYGYTF. The CDR3 nucleotides are TGTGCCAGTAGTCGGGACTCAGCTAACTATGGCTACACCTTC. The V and J genes are TRBV19 and TRBJ1-2, with D possibly being TRBD1 (5 bases). Per the germline V gene, CDR1 is LNHDA and CDR2 is SQIVND (reference sequence). The CDR3 has 14 residues. V was trimmed by 5 bases and J by 0 bases, leaving 10 bases between them.

The CDR3: CADRRRTSGGPGTGELFF. The CDR3 DNA is TGTGCCGACCGTCGGCGGACTAGCGGGGGGCCGGGCACCGGGGAGCTGTTTTTT. The chain is built from TRBV28 and TRBJ2-2; TRBD2 aligns across 14 bases. After removal of 11 bases from V and 4 bases from J, the junction contained 15 bases not matched to a gene. The CDR3 spans 18 residues. CDR1 and CDR2 (germline): MDHEN, SYDVKM.

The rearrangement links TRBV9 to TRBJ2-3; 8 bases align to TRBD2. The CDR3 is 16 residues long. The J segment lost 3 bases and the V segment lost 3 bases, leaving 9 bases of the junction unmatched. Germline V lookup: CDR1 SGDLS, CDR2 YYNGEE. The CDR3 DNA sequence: TGTGCCAGCAGCGGCCTCATAGCGGGAAGTACAGATACGCAGTATTTT. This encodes CASSGLIAGSTDTQYF. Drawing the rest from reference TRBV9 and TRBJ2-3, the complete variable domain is DSGVTQTPKHLITATGQRVTLRCSPRSGDLSVYWYQQSLDQGLQFLIQYYNGEERAKGNILERFSAQQFPDLHSELNLSSLELGDSALYFCASSGLIAGSTDTQYFGPGTRLTVL.

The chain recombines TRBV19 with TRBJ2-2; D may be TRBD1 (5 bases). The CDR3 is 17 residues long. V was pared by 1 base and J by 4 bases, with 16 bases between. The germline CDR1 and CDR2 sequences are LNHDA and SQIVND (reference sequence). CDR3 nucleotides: TGTGCCAGTAGTATAGTTGGGGCGCTACCGACCACCGGGGAGCTGTTTTTT. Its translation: CASSIVGALPTTGELFF.

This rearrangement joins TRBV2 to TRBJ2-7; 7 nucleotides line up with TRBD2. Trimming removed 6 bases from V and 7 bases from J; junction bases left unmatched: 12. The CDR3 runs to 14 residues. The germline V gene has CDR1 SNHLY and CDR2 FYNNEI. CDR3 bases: TGTGCCAGCAGGAACGTGGCCAGGGAGGGTGAGCAGTACTTC. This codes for CASRNVAREGEQYF.

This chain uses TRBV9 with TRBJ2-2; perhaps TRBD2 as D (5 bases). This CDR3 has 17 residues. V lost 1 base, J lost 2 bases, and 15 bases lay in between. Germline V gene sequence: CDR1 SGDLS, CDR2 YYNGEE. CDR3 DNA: TGTGCCAGCAGCGTACCGACTCGGGAAGCTAACACCGGGGAGCTGTTTTTT. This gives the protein CASSVPTREANTGELFF.

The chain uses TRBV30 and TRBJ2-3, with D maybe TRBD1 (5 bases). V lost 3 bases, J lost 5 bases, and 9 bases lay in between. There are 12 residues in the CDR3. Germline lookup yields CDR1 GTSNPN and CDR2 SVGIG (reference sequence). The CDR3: CAWSHQGDTQYF. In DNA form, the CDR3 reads TGTGCCTGGAGCCACCAGGGAGATACGCAGTATTTT.

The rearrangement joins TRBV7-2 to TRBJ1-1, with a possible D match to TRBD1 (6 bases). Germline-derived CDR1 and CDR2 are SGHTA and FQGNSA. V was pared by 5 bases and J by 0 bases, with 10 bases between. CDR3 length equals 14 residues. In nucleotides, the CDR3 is TGTGCCAGCAGCATCCAGGGGATGAACACTGAAGCTTTCTTT. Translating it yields CASSIQGMNTEAFF.

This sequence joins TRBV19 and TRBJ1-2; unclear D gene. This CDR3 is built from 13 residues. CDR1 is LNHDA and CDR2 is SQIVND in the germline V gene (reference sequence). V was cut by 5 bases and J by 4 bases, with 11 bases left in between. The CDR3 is CASSSGRSYGYTF. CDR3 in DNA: TGTGCCAGTAGTTCAGGTCGTAGCTATGGCTACACCTTC. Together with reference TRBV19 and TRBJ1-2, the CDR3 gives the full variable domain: DGGITQSPKYLFRKEGQNVTLSCEQNLNHDAMYWYRQDPGQGLRLIYYSQIVNDFQKGDIAEGYSVSREKKESFPLTVTSAQKNPTAFYLCASSSGRSYGYTFGSGTRLTVV.

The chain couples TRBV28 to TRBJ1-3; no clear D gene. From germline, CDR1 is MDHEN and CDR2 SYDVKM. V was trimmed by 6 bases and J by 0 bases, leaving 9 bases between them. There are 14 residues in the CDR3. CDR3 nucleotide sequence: TGTGCCAGCAGCCGAGTTGACTCTGGAAACACCATATATTTT. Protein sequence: CASSRVDSGNTIYF.

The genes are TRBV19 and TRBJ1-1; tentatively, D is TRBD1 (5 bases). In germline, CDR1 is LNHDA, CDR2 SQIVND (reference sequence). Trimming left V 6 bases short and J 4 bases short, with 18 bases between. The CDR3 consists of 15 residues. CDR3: CASSGTYFGGTEAFF. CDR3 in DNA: TGTGCCAGTAGCGGGACCTACTTCGGGGGCACTGAAGCTTTCTTT.

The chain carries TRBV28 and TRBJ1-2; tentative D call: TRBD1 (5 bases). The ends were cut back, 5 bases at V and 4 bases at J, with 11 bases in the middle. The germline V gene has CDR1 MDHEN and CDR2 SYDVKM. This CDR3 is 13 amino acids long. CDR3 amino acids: CASSMGQGYGYTF. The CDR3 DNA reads TGTGCCAGCAGTATGGGGCAGGGCTATGGCTACACCTTC.

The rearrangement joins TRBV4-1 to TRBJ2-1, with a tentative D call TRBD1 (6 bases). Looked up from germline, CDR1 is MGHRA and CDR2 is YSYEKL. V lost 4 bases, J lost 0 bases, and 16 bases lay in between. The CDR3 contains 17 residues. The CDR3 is CASSPRTVLSSYNEQFF. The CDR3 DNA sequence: TGCGCCAGCAGCCCTCGGACAGTGCTAAGCTCCTACAATGAGCAGTTCTTC.

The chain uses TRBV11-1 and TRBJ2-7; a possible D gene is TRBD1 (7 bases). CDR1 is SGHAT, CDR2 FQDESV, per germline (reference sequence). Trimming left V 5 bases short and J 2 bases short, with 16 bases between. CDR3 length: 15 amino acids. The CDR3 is CASSPPFRGAYEQYF. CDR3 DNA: TGTGCCAGCAGCCCCCCATTCAGGGGGGCCTACGAGCAGTACTTC.

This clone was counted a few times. The CDR3 reads CASSTPGTLNEQFF. The CDR3 DNA is TGTGCCAGTAGTACCCCCGGGACTCTCAATGAGCAGTTCTTC. The chain is built from TRBV19 and TRBJ2-1; perhaps TRBD2 as D (6 bases). CDR1 is LNHDA, CDR2 SQIVND, per germline (reference sequence). This CDR3 is built from 14 residues. V was clipped by 4 bases and J by 6 bases, with 13 bases between them.

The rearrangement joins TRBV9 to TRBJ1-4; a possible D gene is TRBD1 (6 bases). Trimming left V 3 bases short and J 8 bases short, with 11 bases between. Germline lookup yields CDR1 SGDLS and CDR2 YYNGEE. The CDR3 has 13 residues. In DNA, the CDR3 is TGTGCCAGCAGCGCAGGGGACGCCGAAAAACTGTTTTTT. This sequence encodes CASSAGDAEKLFF.

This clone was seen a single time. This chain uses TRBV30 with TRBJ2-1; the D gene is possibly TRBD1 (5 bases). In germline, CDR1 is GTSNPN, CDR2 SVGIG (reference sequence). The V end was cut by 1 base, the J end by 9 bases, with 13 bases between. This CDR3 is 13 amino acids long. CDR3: CAWSGQVQGEQFF. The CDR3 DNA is TGTGCCTGGAGTGGCCAGGTTCAGGGTGAGCAGTTCTTC. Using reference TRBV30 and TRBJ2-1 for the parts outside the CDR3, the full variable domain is SQTIHQWPATLVQPVGSPLSLECTVEGTSNPNLYWYRQAAGRGLQLLFYSVGIGQISSEVPQNLSASRPQDRQFILSSKKLLLSDSGFYLCAWSGQVQGEQFFGPGTRLTVL.

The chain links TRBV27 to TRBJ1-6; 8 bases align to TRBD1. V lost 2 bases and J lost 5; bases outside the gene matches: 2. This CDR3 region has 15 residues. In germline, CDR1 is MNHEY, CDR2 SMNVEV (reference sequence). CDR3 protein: CASSLQGADNSPLHF. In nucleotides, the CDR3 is TGTGCCAGCAGTTTACAGGGGGCCGATAATTCACCCCTCCACTTT.

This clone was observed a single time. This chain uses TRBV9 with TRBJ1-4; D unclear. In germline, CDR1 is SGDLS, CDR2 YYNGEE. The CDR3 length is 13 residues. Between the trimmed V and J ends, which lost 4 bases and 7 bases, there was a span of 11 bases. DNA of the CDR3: TGTGCCAGCAGCCCAAACCTCGGTGAAAAACTGTTTTTT. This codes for CASSPNLGEKLFF.

The CDR3 coding sequence is TGTGCCAGCTCCCCCGGGGGTGCAGAGAAACTGTTTTTT. It is translated as CASSPGGAEKLFF. The chain employs TRBV28 and TRBJ1-4; a possible D gene is TRBD1 (5 bases). The CDR3 spans 13 residues. Germline-derived CDR1 and CDR2 are MDHEN and SYDVKM. V was cut by 8 bases and J by 11 bases, with 18 bases left in between.

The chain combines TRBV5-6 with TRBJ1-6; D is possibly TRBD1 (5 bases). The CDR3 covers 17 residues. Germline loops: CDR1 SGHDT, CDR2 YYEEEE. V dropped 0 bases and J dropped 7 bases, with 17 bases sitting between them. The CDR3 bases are TGTGCCAGCAGCTTGGGGACGCTCTTACGGGGGAATTCACCCCTCCACTTT. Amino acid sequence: CASSLGTLLRGNSPLHF.

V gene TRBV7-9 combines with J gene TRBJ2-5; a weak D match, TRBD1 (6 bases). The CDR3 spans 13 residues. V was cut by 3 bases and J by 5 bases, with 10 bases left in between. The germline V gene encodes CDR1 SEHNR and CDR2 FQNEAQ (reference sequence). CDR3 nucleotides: TGTGCCAGCAGCTTCAGGGGCGGGGAGACCCAGTACTTC. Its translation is CASSFRGGETQYF.

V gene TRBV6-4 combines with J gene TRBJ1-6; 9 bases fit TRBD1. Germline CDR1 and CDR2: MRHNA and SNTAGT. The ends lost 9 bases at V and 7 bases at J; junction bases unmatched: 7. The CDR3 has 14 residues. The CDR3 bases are TGTGCCAGTTCTCCGGGACAGGGCAATTCACCCCTCCACTTT. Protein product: CASSPGQGNSPLHF.

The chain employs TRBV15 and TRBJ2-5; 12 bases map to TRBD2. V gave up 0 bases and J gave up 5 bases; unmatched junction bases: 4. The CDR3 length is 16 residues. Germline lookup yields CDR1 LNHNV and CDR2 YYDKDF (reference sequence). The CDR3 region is CATSRETSGSMETQYF. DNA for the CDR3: TGTGCCACCAGCAGAGAGACTAGCGGGAGTATGGAGACCCAGTACTTC. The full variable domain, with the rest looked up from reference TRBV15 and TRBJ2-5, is DAMVIQNPRYQVTQFGKPVTLSCSQTLNHNVMYWYQQKSSQAPKLLFHYYDKDFNNEADTPDNFQSRRPNTSFCFLDIRSPGLGDTAMYLCATSRETSGSMETQYFGPGTRLLVL.

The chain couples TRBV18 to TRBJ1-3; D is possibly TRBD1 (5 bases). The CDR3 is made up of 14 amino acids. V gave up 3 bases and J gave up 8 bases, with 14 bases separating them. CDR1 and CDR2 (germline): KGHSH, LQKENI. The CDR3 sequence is CASSPRQTQDTIYF. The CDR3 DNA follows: TGTGCCAGCTCACCGAGACAGACGCAAGACACCATATATTTT.

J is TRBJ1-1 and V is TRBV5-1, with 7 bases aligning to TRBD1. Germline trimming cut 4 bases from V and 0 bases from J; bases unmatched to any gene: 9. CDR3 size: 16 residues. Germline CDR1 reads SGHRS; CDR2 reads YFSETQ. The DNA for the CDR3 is TGCGCCAGCAGCACGGTACGGGGACAGCTGAACACTGAAGCTTTCTTT. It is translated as CASSTVRGQLNTEAFF.